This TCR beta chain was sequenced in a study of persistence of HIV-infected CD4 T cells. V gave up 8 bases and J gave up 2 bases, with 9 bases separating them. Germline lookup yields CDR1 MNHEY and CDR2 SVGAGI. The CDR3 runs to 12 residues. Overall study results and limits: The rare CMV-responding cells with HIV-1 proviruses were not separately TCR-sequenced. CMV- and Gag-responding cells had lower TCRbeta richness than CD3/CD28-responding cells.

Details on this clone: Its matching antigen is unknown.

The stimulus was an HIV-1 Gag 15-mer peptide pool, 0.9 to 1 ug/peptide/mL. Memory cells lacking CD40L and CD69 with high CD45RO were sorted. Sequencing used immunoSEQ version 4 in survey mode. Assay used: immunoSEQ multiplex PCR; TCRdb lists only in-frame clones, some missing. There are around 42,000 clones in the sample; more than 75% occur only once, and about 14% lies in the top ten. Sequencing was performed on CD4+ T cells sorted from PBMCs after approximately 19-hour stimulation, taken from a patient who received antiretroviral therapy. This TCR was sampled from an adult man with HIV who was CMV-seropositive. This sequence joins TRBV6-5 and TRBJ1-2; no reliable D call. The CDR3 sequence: CASLDVNYGYTF. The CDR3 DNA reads TGTGCCAGCTTGGACGTCAACTATGGCTACACCTTC.